This T cell receptor (beta chain) is drawn from a study of T-cell memory formation after mild COVID-19. For the study at large: There were largely donor-specific TCR clusters. General observations from the study: Pre-infection memory held some responding clones, suggesting pre-existing cross-reactive T cells responded.

This clonotype was found many times. Its antigen is still unknown. TCRdb fed the 5' RACE reads into MiXCR, producing one record per CDR3 protein. The sample holds around 140,000 distinct CDR3 sequences; roughly 6.2% are singletons and the top ten take 2% to 2.5%. V was trimmed by 1 base and J by 5 bases, leaving 15 bases between them. The CDR3 loop spans 16 amino acids. Germline values: CDR1 LNHNV, CDR2 YYDKDF (reference sequence). This receptor was taken from an adult woman who had mild COVID-19 (a few samples of this study predate the infection). Cell type and time point are not known. The V and J genes are TRBV15 and TRBJ2-1; D uncertain. Sequencing was carried out using PBMCs or a T cell subset sorted from them (not recorded which). The CDR3 DNA reads TGTGCCACCAGCAGAGGAGTTGGGGTAGGGAACAATGAGCAGTTCTTC. This sequence encodes CATSRGVGVGNNEQFF.